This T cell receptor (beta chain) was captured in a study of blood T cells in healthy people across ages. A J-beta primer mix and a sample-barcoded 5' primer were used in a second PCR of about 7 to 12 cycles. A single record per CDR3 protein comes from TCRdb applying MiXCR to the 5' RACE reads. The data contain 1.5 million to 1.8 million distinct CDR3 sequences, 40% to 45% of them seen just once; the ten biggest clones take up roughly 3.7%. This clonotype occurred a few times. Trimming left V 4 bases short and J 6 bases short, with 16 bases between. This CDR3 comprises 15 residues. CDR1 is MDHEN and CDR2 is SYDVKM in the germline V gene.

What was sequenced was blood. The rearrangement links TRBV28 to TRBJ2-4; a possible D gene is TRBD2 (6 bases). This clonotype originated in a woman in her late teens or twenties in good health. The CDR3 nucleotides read TGTGCCAGCAGTTGGAGCGGGTCATCGGTAAACATTCAGTACTTC. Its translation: CASSWSGSSVNIQYF.